This T cell receptor (beta chain) was documented in a study of shared clonotypes between healthy human individuals. Participating donors were healthy, HIV-negative adults free of recent acute infections or vaccinations. The donors were all Caucasian adults (living in Nashville, Tennessee). Per germline, CDR1 SEHNR and CDR2 FQNEAQ (reference sequence). This CDR3 region has 11 residues. Trimming removed 6 bases from V and 3 bases from J, with 3 bases in between. Assay: immunoSEQ multiplex PCR; the TCRdb copy retains only in-frame clones and omits some. This table has over 1.5 million clones, 95% to 99% appearing once.

The gene calls are TRBV7-9 and TRBJ2-1; D ambiguous. This sequence was found in a man aged 25-45 years in good health. Sequencing was done on a sample of naive CD4+ T cells sorted from blood. Subset here: CD45RA+ positively selected. CDR3: CASRYYNEQFF. The CDR3 DNA reads as TGTGCCAGCAGGTACTACAATGAGCAGTTCTTC.